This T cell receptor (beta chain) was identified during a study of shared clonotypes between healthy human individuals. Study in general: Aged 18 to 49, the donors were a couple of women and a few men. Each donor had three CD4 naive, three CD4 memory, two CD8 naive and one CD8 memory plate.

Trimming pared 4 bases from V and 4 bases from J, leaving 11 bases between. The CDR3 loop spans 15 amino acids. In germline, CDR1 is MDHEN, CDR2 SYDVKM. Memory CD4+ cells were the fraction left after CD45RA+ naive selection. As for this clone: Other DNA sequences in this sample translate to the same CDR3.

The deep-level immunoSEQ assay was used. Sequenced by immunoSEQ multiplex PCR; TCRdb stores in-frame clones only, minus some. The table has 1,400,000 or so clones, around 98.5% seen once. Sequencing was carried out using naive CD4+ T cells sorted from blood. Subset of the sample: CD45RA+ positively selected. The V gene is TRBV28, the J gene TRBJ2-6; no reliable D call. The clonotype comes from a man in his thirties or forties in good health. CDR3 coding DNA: TGTGCCAGCAGTTCCCTTCTTGCCGGGGCCAACGTCCTGACTTTC. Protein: CASSSLLAGANVLTF.